This T cell receptor beta chain comes out of a study of T cell repertoires in breast cancer. Study findings and constraints: Eight TRBV7 primers may have caused mispriming bias toward TRBV7 in shared TCRs.

The expanded emulsion RT-PCR method captured paired alpha and beta chains from CD8+ T cells. During the second nested PCR, blocking oligonucleotides suppressed genes that were not paired. TCRdb reanalysed the emulsion pairing reads using MiXCR and keeps one entry per CDR3 protein. Recorded for this sample: roughly 82 distinct CDR3 sequences. Deletions cut 1 base from V and 9 bases from J, with 13 bases between. Per germline, CDR1 SGHTA and CDR2 FQGNSA. This CDR3 region has 14 residues. Comment on this clonotype: Its specificity is not known. A read error may explain this, as a much larger clone is one base away.

Material for sequencing was CD8+ T cells. The V call is TRBV7-2, the J call TRBJ2-1; no clear D gene. The clonotype originates from a pool of human donors with breast cancer or a healthy control (not recorded which). CDR3 DNA sequence: TGTGCCAGCAGCTTAGGAGCAGTGTTAGTTGAGCAGTTCTTC. Encoded protein: CASSLGAVLVEQFF.